These T cell receptor beta chains were read from a single sample in a study of cytomegalovirus exposure and HLA in healthy donors. TCRdb's copy holds only in-frame clones and misses some; the assay was immunoSEQ multiplex PCR. The data hold roughly 150,000 clones, with roughly 80% observed a single time. Sequenced material: PBMCs. These receptors all stem from a man between 18 and 29 years old in good health and CMV-seropositive. Each CDR3 is given with its conserved first and last residue. The order of the fields is V gene, J gene, CDR3 protein.

V gene: TRBV7-3
J gene: TRBJ2-1
CDR3 protein: CASSSAEYNEQFF

V gene: TRBV15
J gene: TRBJ2-5
CDR3 protein: CATSRDSGTSEKTQYF

V gene: TRBV14
J gene: TRBJ2-7
CDR3 protein: CASSQIDRGYYEQYF

V gene: TRBV27
J gene: TRBJ2-1
CDR3 protein: CASSLGTSGRVYNEQFF

V gene: TRBV19
J gene: TRBJ2-6
CDR3 protein: CASSSGTGVSSGANVLTF

V gene: TRBV18
J gene: TRBJ2-3
CDR3 protein: CASSLRQGWGTDTQYF

V gene: TRBV7-2
J gene: TRBJ2-5
CDR3 protein: CASSLGGLAGFQETQYF

V gene: TRBV2
J gene: TRBJ2-7
CDR3 protein: CASIHISRGRSSYEQYF

V gene: TRBV2
J gene: TRBJ2-5
CDR3 protein: CASAFSIETQYF

V gene: TRBV5-1
J gene: TRBJ1-1
CDR3 protein: CASTGQVNTEAFF

V gene: TRBV12-5
J gene: TRBJ1-2
CDR3 protein: CASLGGTGSNGYTF

V gene: TRBV5-1
J gene: TRBJ2-1
CDR3 protein: CASINSEPGLTNEQFF

V gene: TRBV7-9
J gene: TRBJ2-2
CDR3 protein: CASSSGGTTGELFF

V gene: TRBV5-4
J gene: TRBJ2-7
CDR3 protein: CASSWSGEQYF

V gene: TRBV6-5
J gene: TRBJ1-2
CDR3 protein: CASSQDRDGGYTF

V gene: TRBV19
J gene: TRBJ1-5
CDR3 protein: CASSITGSNQPQHF

V gene: TRBV18
J gene: TRBJ1-3
CDR3 protein: CASSRSGTGSGNTIYF

V gene: TRBV10-2
J gene: TRBJ2-1
CDR3 protein: CASTGSYNEQFF

V gene: TRBV28
J gene: TRBJ1-1
CDR3 protein: CASSFPDTEAFF

V gene: TRBV15
J gene: TRBJ1-2
CDR3 protein: CATSRDRYRDGYTF

V gene: TRBV18
J gene: TRBJ2-7
CDR3 protein: CASSPQRAGSYEQYF

V gene: TRBV6-6
J gene: TRBJ1-2
CDR3 protein: CASSYLGTDSNYGYTF

V gene: TRBV5-6
J gene: TRBJ2-3
CDR3 protein: CASSRWELGTDTQYF

V gene: TRBV7-2
J gene: TRBJ1-2
CDR3 protein: CASSQTQGASYGYTF

V gene: TRBV11-2
J gene: TRBJ2-5
CDR3 protein: CASSSLVGQTFQETQYF

V gene: TRBV11-2
J gene: TRBJ2-2
CDR3 protein: CASSPWTVAGELFF

V gene: TRBV29-1
J gene: TRBJ1-2
CDR3 protein: CSAQDGYTF

V gene: TRBV19
J gene: TRBJ2-6
CDR3 protein: CASRYRGDGVLTF

V gene: TRBV15
J gene: TRBJ1-5
CDR3 protein: CATSRIDQPQHF

V gene: TRBV27
J gene: TRBJ2-7
CDR3 protein: CASSPSTGGNYEQYF

V gene: TRBV2
J gene: TRBJ2-3
CDR3 protein: CASSGRRTSGRATDMADTQYF

V gene: TRBV19
J gene: TRBJ2-2
CDR3 protein: CASTVWGSGTGELFF